The entry that follows covers one T cell receptor (beta chain) sequence. Measured with immunoSEQ multiplex PCR; TCRdb has only the in-frame clones, and not every one. The sample comprises 500,000 to 750,000 clones, 85% to 90% of which are singletons, and around 0.01% rests with the top ten. With 7 bases clipped from V and 0 bases from J, the junction kept 16 bases outside the gene matches. This CDR3 region has 20 residues. This specimen comes from a study of shared T cell receptors in the human thymus. Separately, the same data were catalogued under a study of human thymus T cells. That report adds: Immunologically healthy infants in Finland undergoing congenital heart defect surgery were the donors. Thymic material originated from resections removed in the course of corrective heart surgery. Thymic and blood repertoires appeared to carry a bias in their V and J gene usage. Thymic repertoires of unrelated individuals were reported in related research to overlap highly.

Sequenced input: thymocytes. The TCR comes from a boy younger than two with a congenital heart defect. This chain connects TRBV23-1 to TRBJ2-6; 9 bases are shared with TRBD1. TRBV23-1 has ORF status, its function being uncertain. This CDR3 reads CASTPVGRDRDYSGANVLTF. The CDR3 DNA is TGCGCCAGCACCCCAGTTGGCCGGGACAGGGACTACTCTGGGGCCAACGTCCTGACTTTC.